The 17 T cell receptor beta chains below all came from one sample that was sequenced in a study of OX40 agonist ivuxolimab in advanced cancers. Data came from immunoSEQ multiplex PCR; TCRdb stores just in-frame clones and leaves some out. The sample has about 66,000 clones, roughly 86% seen once. Here the sequenced sample was CD4+ or CD8+ T cells sorted from blood, taken in a trial of the OX40 agonist ivuxolimab. These receptors originate from an adult with an advanced solid tumor such as melanoma, head and neck, liver or kidney cancer.

The chain couples TRBV6-5 to TRBJ1-6, with unresolved D. V was shortened by 2 bases and J by 5 bases, with 4 bases between the two germline ends. This CDR3 comprises 13 residues. Germline values: CDR1 MNHEY, CDR2 SVGAGI. This CDR3 reads CASSYGDNSPLHF. The DNA of the CDR3 is TGTGCCAGCAGTTACGGGGATAATTCACCCCTCCACTTT.

The chain recombines TRBV5-6 with TRBJ1-5; TRBD1 matches 7 bases. V lost 2 bases and J lost 7; bases outside the gene matches: 9. The CDR3 totals 15 residues. CDR1 and CDR2 (germline): SGHDT, YYEEEE. DNA for the CDR3: TGTGCCAGCAGCTTTCTGGCAGGGGGAGGGCAGCCCCAGCATTTT. Protein product: CASSFLAGGGQPQHF.

The gene calls are TRBV5-1 and TRBJ2-3; 8 bases fit TRBD1. V lost 3 bases, J lost 1 base, and 1 base stayed unmatched. CDR1 is SGHRS, CDR2 YFSETQ, per germline. The CDR3 totals 14 residues. The CDR3: CASSSTGGTDTQYF. The CDR3 bases are TGCGCCAGCAGCTCGACAGGGGGCACAGATACGCAGTATTTT. The entire variable domain, with the rest obtained from reference TRBV5-1 and TRBJ2-3, is as follows: KAGVTQTPRYLIKTRGQQVTLSCSPISGHRSVSWYQQTPGQGLQFLFEYFSETQRNKGNFPGRFSGRQFSNSRSEMNVSTLELGDSALYLCASSSTGGTDTQYFGPGTRLTVL.

This rearrangement joins TRBV10-3 to TRBJ1-1; D gene uncertain. The V end lost 4 bases, the J end lost 4 bases, and 10 bases lay between the germline ends. Germline CDR1 and CDR2: ENHRY and SYGVKD. The CDR3 spans 13 residues. The CDR3 here is CAISGSDLTEAFF. In DNA, the CDR3 is TGTGCCATCAGTGGATCAGACCTCACTGAAGCTTTCTTT.

This chain uses TRBV5-4 with TRBJ2-4; tentatively, D is TRBD2 (5 bases). Deletions cut 4 bases from V and 4 bases from J, with 12 bases between. The germline V gene encodes CDR1 SGHNT and CDR2 YYREEE (reference sequence). This CDR3 is built from 14 residues. CDR3 sequence (DNA): TGTGCCAGCAGCCGCGAGGGCCTAAAAAACATTCAGTACTTC. This encodes CASSREGLKNIQYF. Together with reference TRBV5-4 and TRBJ2-4, the CDR3 gives the full variable domain: ETGVTQSPTHLIKTRGQQVTLRCSSQSGHNTVSWYQQALGQGPQFIFQYYREEENGRGNFPPRFSGLQFPNYSSELNVNALELDDSALYLCASSREGLKNIQYFGAGTRLSVL.

The genes are TRBV19 and TRBJ2-1, with 8 positions matching TRBD2. Germline V lookup: CDR1 LNHDA, CDR2 SQIVND (reference sequence). CDR3 length: 15 amino acids. V dropped 1 base and J dropped 7; count of bases not matched to a gene: 6. For the CDR3, the DNA is TGTGCCAGTAGTATAGCGGGGGGGCTTGGGAATGAGCAGTTCTTC. Translated, it gives CASSIAGGLGNEQFF.

The V and J genes are TRBV5-6 and TRBJ1-1, with a possible D match to TRBD1 (5 bases). Looked up from germline, CDR1 is SGHDT and CDR2 is YYEEEE. Trimming cost V 5 bases and J 2 bases, with 16 bases left between them. This CDR3 comprises 15 residues. The CDR3 reads CASRRRWGPNTEAFF. Written as DNA, the CDR3 is TGTGCCAGCAGACGCCGGTGGGGACCAAACACTGAAGCTTTCTTT. The full variable domain, in which reference TRBV5-6 and TRBJ1-1 provide the parts outside the CDR3, is DAGVTQSPTHLIKTRGQQVTLRCSPKSGHDTVSWYQQALGQGPQFIFQYYEEEERQRGNFPDRFSGHQFPNYSSELNVNALLLGDSALYLCASRRRWGPNTEAFFGQGTRLTVV.

This rearrangement joins TRBV6-4 to TRBJ2-3; weak D call: TRBD2 (5 bases). Between the trimmed V and J ends, which lost 7 bases and 4 bases, there was a span of 15 bases. This CDR3 is built from 14 residues. Germline values: CDR1 MRHNA, CDR2 SNTAGT. The CDR3 DNA reads TGTGCCAGCAAGGAGGCCATCTCTTCAGATACGCAGTATTTT. Translated: CASKEAISSDTQYF.

The chain has TRBV7-6 and TRBJ2-1; D is possibly TRBD1 (6 bases). CDR1 is SGHVS and CDR2 is FNYEAQ in the germline V gene. The CDR3 length is 16 residues. Trimming removed 4 bases at V and 0 bases at J, with 13 bases between. The DNA for the CDR3 is TGTGCCAGCAGCTCTAGGACAGCAAGCTCCTACAATGAGCAGTTCTTC. This codes for CASSSRTASSYNEQFF.

This clone was recorded at least ten times. The V and J genes are TRBV19 and TRBJ1-5, with D hard to call. The germline gives CDR1 LNHDA, CDR2 SQIVND (reference sequence). Trimming left V 3 bases short and J 0 bases short, with 12 bases between. The CDR3 is made up of 16 amino acids. In DNA, the CDR3 is TGTGCCAGTAGTATTACTGACAATTATAGCAATCAGCCCCAGCATTTT. Protein product: CASSITDNYSNQPQHF.

This chain connects TRBV9 to TRBJ1-3; D not certain. Between the trimmed V and J ends, which lost 3 bases and 2 bases, there was a span of 12 bases. The CDR3 runs to 15 residues. Germline V CDR1 and CDR2: SGDLS, YYNGEE. This CDR3 is CASSAPGSAGNTIYF. In DNA, the CDR3 is TGTGCCAGCAGCGCGCCAGGATCTGCTGGAAACACCATATATTTT.

The V and J genes are TRBV27 and TRBJ2-3; 8 bases are a match to TRBD1. The germline V gene has CDR1 MNHEY and CDR2 SMNVEV (reference sequence). V was pared by 0 bases and J by 1 base, with 3 bases of the junction left unmatched. The CDR3 is 16 amino acids. CDR3 region: CASSLSTGVRTDTQYF. CDR3 in DNA: TGTGCCAGCAGTTTATCGACAGGGGTCCGCACAGATACGCAGTATTTT.

The V and J genes are TRBV7-9 and TRBJ1-4; a weak D match, TRBD1 (6 bases). There are 14 residues in the CDR3. In germline, CDR1 is SEHNR, CDR2 FQNEAQ (reference sequence). Deletions cut 4 bases from V and 5 bases from J, with 11 bases between. This CDR3 is CASSSGHGNEKLFF. Written as DNA, the CDR3 is TGTGCCAGCAGCTCGGGACACGGGAATGAAAAACTGTTTTTT.

The chain employs TRBV14 and TRBJ1-1; no definite D call. Trimming removed 0 bases at V and 11 bases at J, with 16 bases between. The CDR3 totals 14 residues. CDR1 is SGHDN and CDR2 is FVKESK in the germline V gene. The DNA of the CDR3 is TGTGCCAGCAGCCAAGATGTTGAGAAGGTTGAGGCTTTCTTT. Encoded protein: CASSQDVEKVEAFF.

This clone appeared a few times. The J gene is TRBJ1-1, the V gene TRBV10-3; D is unclear. V shed 0 bases and J shed 14 bases, with 10 bases lying between them. The length of the CDR3 is 11 residues. CDR1 is ENHRY, CDR2 SYGVKD, per germline. The CDR3: CAISESGRVFF. The CDR3 DNA sequence: TGTGCCATCAGTGAGTCCGGGAGGGTATTCTTT.

The V and J genes are TRBV2 and TRBJ2-1; the match to TRBD1 covers 8 bases. Germline CDR1 SNHLY, CDR2 FYNNEI. This CDR3 spans 13 amino acids. V dropped 7 bases and J dropped 10; count of bases not matched to a gene: 9. The CDR3 DNA reads as TGTGCCAGCATCACAGACAGGGACAGGGAGCAGTTCTTC. This codes for CASITDRDREQFF.

The rearrangement uses TRBV7-9 and TRBJ1-2; no reliable D call. CDR3 length: 16 residues. CDR1 SEHNR and CDR2 FQNEAQ come from the germline V gene (reference sequence). The V end lost 5 bases, the J end lost 2 bases, and 18 bases lay between the germline ends. CDR3 DNA sequence: TGTGCCAGCAGCGCATCCGGGAGCCGCCTAAACTATGGCTACACCTTC. This sequence encodes CASSASGSRLNYGYTF.